What follows are 23 T cell receptor beta chains derived from one specimen sequenced in a study of blood T cell repertoires in COVID-19. Profiled with immunoSEQ multiplex PCR; TCRdb holds only in-frame clones, not every one. The sample yields about 300,000 clones, about four fifths seen once. The material sequenced was peripheral blood. The receptors were gathered from a woman in her fifties or sixties with acute or convalescent COVID-19.

The V and J genes are TRBV4-2 and TRBJ2-2, with 10 bases matching TRBD2. This CDR3 is built from 15 residues. Germline trimming cut 6 bases from V and 2 bases from J; bases unmatched to any gene: 3. CDR1 and CDR2 (germline): LGHNA, YNFKEQ. CDR3 bases: TGTGCCAGCAGGCTAGCGGGGGAAAACACCGGGGAGCTGTTTTTT. It codes for CASRLAGENTGELFF.

J is TRBJ1-1 and V is TRBV5-1, with 7 bases fitting TRBD1. CDR3 length: 13 amino acids. The germline V gene has CDR1 SGHRS and CDR2 YFSETQ. Losses at the gene ends were 0 bases for V and 11 bases for J; bases not matched to a gene: 7. DNA for the CDR3: TGCGCCAGCAGCTTGGAGGGGGCACCAGCGGCTTTCTTT. As protein: CASSLEGAPAAFF.

V gene TRBV2 combines with J gene TRBJ1-4; D remains ambiguous. The CDR3 has 14 residues. Germline CDR1 reads SNHLY; CDR2 reads FYNNEI. The V end was cut by 9 bases, the J end by 0 bases, with 11 bases between. CDR3 region: CASEVKTTNEKLFF. In DNA, the CDR3 is TGTGCCAGTGAGGTAAAGACAACTAATGAAAAACTGTTTTTT.

This sequence joins TRBV12-3 or TRBV12-4 and TRBJ2-3, with a tentative D call TRBD2 (6 bases). The CDR3 has 13 amino acids. Trimming cost V 6 bases and J 4 bases, with 11 bases left between them. CDR3 in amino acids: CASSPGGADTQYF. The CDR3 coding sequence is TGTGCCAGCAGCCCCGGGGGAGCAGATACGCAGTATTTT.

The sample holds a few counts of this clone. V gene TRBV3-1 (or the pseudogene TRBV3-2) combines with J gene TRBJ2-1; perhaps TRBD2 as D (7 bases). The CDR3 sequence is 15 residues long. Per germline, CDR1 LGHDT and CDR2 YNNKEL (reference sequence). Trimming cost V 5 bases and J 4 bases, with 15 bases left between them. The CDR3: CASSLGLGGYNEQFF. The CDR3 DNA reads as TGTGCCAGCAGCTTAGGACTAGGGGGGTACAATGAGCAGTTCTTC.

This clone has just one count. V gene TRBV28 combines with J gene TRBJ1-2; TRBD1 matches at 9 bases. The V segment lost 8 bases and the J segment 4 bases; nucleotides outside the gene matches: 11. In germline, CDR1 is MDHEN, CDR2 SYDVKM. CDR3 length: 15 residues. The CDR3 coding sequence is TGTGCCAGCGGAACCCAACAGGGGGCGGTCTATGGCTACACCTTC. Translated: CASGTQQGAVYGYTF.

This chain uses TRBV18 with TRBJ1-3; 7 bases match TRBD1. The CDR3 runs 16 residues. J lost 1 base, V lost 3 bases, and 6 bases had no gene match. Germline assignment: CDR1 KGHSH and CDR2 LQKENI. The chain's CDR3 is CASSPEMTGSGNTIYF. DNA for the CDR3: TGTGCCAGCTCACCCGAAATGACAGGGTCTGGAAACACCATATATTTT.

The gene calls are TRBV5-8 and TRBJ1-2, with TRBD1 identical over 7 bases. V lost 3 bases to trimming and J lost 4 bases; unmatched junction nucleotides: 6. Germline V CDR1 and CDR2: SGHTS, YDEGEE. This CDR3 is built from 14 residues. The CDR3 spells CASSWGTAPYGYTF. The DNA for the CDR3 is TGTGCCAGCAGCTGGGGGACAGCCCCCTATGGCTACACCTTC.

In nucleotides, the CDR3 is TGCGCCAGCAGCTCCCGACCGGGACAGGGTAGCACAGATACGCAGTATTTT. Residues: CASSSRPGQGSTDTQYF. The chain uses TRBV5-1 and TRBJ2-3; 9 nucleotides align to TRBD1. Germline V CDR1 and CDR2: SGHRS, YFSETQ. The CDR3 totals 17 residues. The V gene end was trimmed by 3 bases and the J gene end by 0 bases; junction bases not matched to a gene: 8. The whole variable domain, filled in from reference TRBV5-1 and TRBJ2-3, reads KAGVTQTPRYLIKTRGQQVTLSCSPISGHRSVSWYQQTPGQGLQFLFEYFSETQRNKGNFPGRFSGRQFSNSRSEMNVSTLELGDSALYLCASSSRPGQGSTDTQYFGPGTRLTVL.

The chain recombines TRBV6-1 with TRBJ1-3; 9 nucleotides line up with TRBD1. The V and J ends lost 6 bases and 5 bases, in that order; junction bases with no gene match: 17. The CDR3 loop spans 18 amino acids. Germline V CDR1 and CDR2: MNHNS, SASEGT. The CDR3 reads CASRELHRDREGRNTIYF. The CDR3 DNA follows: TGTGCCAGCAGGGAACTCCACCGGGACAGGGAAGGGAGAAACACCATATATTTT.

The chain joins TRBV6-5 to TRBJ1-1; TRBD1 agrees at 8 bases. V trimming: 7 bases; J trimming: 2 bases; junction bases outside the gene matches: 6. This CDR3 comprises 14 residues. Germline lookup yields CDR1 MNHEY and CDR2 SVGAGI. The CDR3 DNA reads as TGTGCCAGCACCAAGGACAGGGACAACACTGAAGCTTTCTTT. Residues: CASTKDRDNTEAFF.

The V gene is TRBV6-6, the J gene TRBJ1-5, with 10 nucleotides matching TRBD1. V shed 8 bases and J 5 bases; nucleotides not matched to a gene: 3. The germline V gene encodes CDR1 MNHNY and CDR2 SVGAGI (reference sequence). This CDR3 region has 13 residues. The DNA of the CDR3 is TGTGCCAGCGGGGACAGGGGCGATCAGCCCCAGCATTTT. This gives the protein CASGDRGDQPQHF.

The chain's CDR3 is CASSFLGGSGNTIYF. The CDR3 nucleotides are TGCGCCAGCAGCTTCCTGGGCGGGTCTGGAAACACCATATATTTT. This chain joins TRBV5-1 and TRBJ1-3, with D unclear. CDR1 is SGHRS and CDR2 is YFSETQ in the germline V gene. This CDR3 region has 15 residues. V was trimmed by 2 bases and J by 1 base, leaving 10 bases between them.

This clone was counted only a few times. The genes are TRBV4-2 and TRBJ1-2; 7 bases fit TRBD1. This CDR3 comprises 15 residues. After removal of 0 bases from V and 3 bases from J, the junction contained 4 bases not matched to a gene. Germline V gene lookup returns CDR1 LGHNA and CDR2 YNFKEQ. The CDR3 DNA reads TGTGCCAGCAGCCAAGAAGCCCAGGGGGACTATGGCTACACCTTC. Translating it yields CASSQEAQGDYGYTF.

The rearrangement joins TRBV7-8 to TRBJ2-2; D is perhaps TRBD2 (5 bases). Trimming left V 0 bases short and J 0 bases short, with 8 bases between. Germline assignment: CDR1 SGHVS and CDR2 FQNEAQ. The CDR3 is 16 amino acids. This CDR3 is CASSLALLANTGELFF. The CDR3 DNA follows: TGTGCCAGCAGCTTAGCGCTACTAGCGAACACCGGGGAGCTGTTTTTT.

The genes are TRBV19 and TRBJ1-1; D unresolved. The CDR3 is 13 residues long. V dropped 10 bases and J dropped 0 bases, with 12 bases sitting between them. CDR1 is LNHDA and CDR2 is SQIVND in the germline V gene (reference sequence). The CDR3 nucleotides are TGTGCCACGAGATCAGGTATGAACACTGAAGCTTTCTTT. Residues: CATRSGMNTEAFF.

The chain employs TRBV5-1 and TRBJ2-7, with a possible D match to TRBD1 (5 bases). Germline V CDR1 and CDR2: SGHRS, YFSETQ. Trimming left V 4 bases short and J 6 bases short, with 20 bases between. The CDR3 is 15 residues long. The CDR3 reads CASSPGSGRAVEQYF. As DNA, the CDR3 is TGCGCCAGCAGCCCTGGTTCGGGCAGGGCGGTCGAGCAGTACTTC.

Remarks on this clone: This may stem from a read error, because a much larger clone lies one nucleotide away. The CDR3 here is CASNLWGGTEAFF. CDR3 sequence (DNA): TGTGCCAGCAACTTGTGGGGGGGCACTGAAGCTTTCTTT. The chain is built from TRBV5-8 and TRBJ1-1, with D perhaps TRBD1 (5 bases). This CDR3 contains 13 residues. CDR1 is SGHTS and CDR2 is YDEGEE in the germline V gene.

The chain couples TRBV7-2 to TRBJ1-1, with D unresolved. The CDR3 runs to 14 residues. Trimming took off 3 bases at V and 0 bases at J, with 8 bases between the two ends. Germline V gene lookup returns CDR1 SGHTA and CDR2 FQGNSA. The CDR3 sequence is CASSFTPMNTEAFF. DNA of the CDR3: TGTGCCAGCAGCTTTACACCCATGAACACTGAAGCTTTCTTT.

The chain combines TRBV14 with TRBJ1-1; D uncertain. V shed 4 bases and J shed 3 bases, with 9 bases lying between them. There are 13 residues in the CDR3. Germline V CDR1 and CDR2: SGHDN, FVKESK. The CDR3 DNA is TGTGCCAGCAGCCCAGGTTTAGACACTGAAGCTTTCTTT. It is translated as CASSPGLDTEAFF.

The chain couples TRBV27 to TRBJ1-6, with no clear D. Germline V lookup: CDR1 MNHEY, CDR2 SMNVEV (reference sequence). V was cut by 3 bases and J by 0 bases, with 12 bases left in between. CDR3 length equals 17 residues. The CDR3 nucleotides are TGTGCCAGCAGTTTGTCTCGAGGGAGCTCCTATAATTCACCCCTCCACTTT. Amino acids: CASSLSRGSSYNSPLHF.

The chain carries TRBV3-1 (or the pseudogene TRBV3-2) and TRBJ2-7; D may be TRBD2 (6 bases). CDR1 is LGHDT and CDR2 is YNNKEL in the germline V gene (reference sequence). This CDR3 contains 14 residues. V dropped 1 base and J dropped 4 bases, with 11 bases sitting between them. The CDR3 spells CASSQAEGRYEQYF. The CDR3 bases are TGTGCCAGCAGCCAAGCGGAGGGGCGGTACGAGCAGTACTTC.

The chain uses TRBV4-1 and TRBJ1-2; D is possibly TRBD1 (6 bases). This CDR3 is built from 15 residues. Germline CDR1 MGHRA, CDR2 YSYEKL. V lost 1 base to trimming and J lost 3 bases, with 12 bases between them. The CDR3 bases are TGCGCCAGCAGCCAAGTTTATGGACAGTACTATGGCTACACCTTC. This sequence encodes CASSQVYGQYYGYTF.